This T cell receptor beta chain was obtained from a study of regulatory and conventional T cells in RAG deficiency. Overall study results and limits: Shorter CDR3s in all patient subsets; >80% Treg-Tconv overlap in Omenn. Treg unique TCR beta sequences were around 100-fold fewer in Omenn syndrome and CID/AS patients than controls.

Repertoires were generated with immunoSEQ multiplex PCR, while TCRdb's copy carries only in-frame clones and drops some. Here the sample spans about 46,000 clones, about 90% being singletons. In regard to this clone: Its matching antigen is unknown.

Genomic DNA came from blood conventional CD4+ T cells gated CD25-low CD127-high. Germline V gene lookup returns CDR1 MNHEY and CDR2 SVGAGI. The CDR3 totals 12 residues. V lost 5 bases to trimming and J lost 7 bases, with 11 bases between them. The sample was also reused in another study, on regulatory T cells. That study reports: The primer mix had 52 TRBV and 13 TRBJ primers.

The TCR sequence derives from a human donor in good health. The sample was CD4+ effector T cells sorted from blood. The chain couples TRBV6-5 to TRBJ1-2, with unresolved D. The CDR3 protein is CASSERLFGYTF. CDR3 coding DNA: TGTGCCAGCAGTGAACGTTTGTTTGGCTACACCTTC.